The 18 T cell receptor beta chains reported below all come from one sample, sequenced in a study of cytomegalovirus exposure and HLA in healthy donors. PCR amplification relied on 60 Vbeta primers (plus 13 Jbeta primers). Generated by immunoSEQ multiplex PCR, the TCRdb table keeps only in-frame clones and is missing some. Among about 160,000 clones listed, around 77% were seen once. The sample was PBMCs. The receptors shown here come from a man aged 60-69 years in good health and CMV-seronegative.

The chain has TRBV28 and TRBJ1-2, with D unresolved. The CDR3 sequence is 15 residues long. With 2 bases removed from V and 5 bases from J, the gap between germline ends came to 15 bases. CDR1 and CDR2 from the germline V gene are MDHEN and SYDVKM. CDR3 bases: TGTGCCAGCAGTTTACAGGACTTCAATCCTTATGGCTACACCTTC. Translation: CASSLQDFNPYGYTF.

V usage is TRBV30 and J usage is TRBJ2-2; 9 bases line up with TRBD1. This CDR3 has 16 residues. Trimming cost V 3 bases and J 2 bases; bases outside gene matches: 7. The germline CDR1 and CDR2 sequences are GTSNPN and SVGIG (reference sequence). This CDR3 is CAWRDRGWGNTGELFF. The CDR3 region has the DNA TGTGCCTGGAGGGACAGGGGTTGGGGAAACACCGGGGAGCTGTTTTTT. Full variable domain (remainder filled in from reference TRBV30 and TRBJ2-2): SQTIHQWPATLVQPVGSPLSLECTVEGTSNPNLYWYRQAAGRGLQLLFYSVGIGQISSEVPQNLSASRPQDRQFILSSKKLLLSDSGFYLCAWRDRGWGNTGELFFGEGSRLTVL.

About this clone: The junction departs from germline at one end; a sequencing error may be responsible. V is TRBV15 and J is TRBJ1-2; D may be TRBD1 (5 bases). The CDR3 spans 16 residues. Germline loops: CDR1 LNHNV, CDR2 YYDKDF (reference sequence). The CDR3 sequence: CATSRVGARDNCGYTF. CDR3 in DNA: TGTGCCACCAGCAGAGTAGGAGCCAGGGATAACTGTGGCTACACCTTC.

CDR3 loop: CASSPYRQDLYNEQFF. As DNA, the CDR3 is TGTGCCAGCTCACCGTACCGACAGGATCTATACAATGAGCAGTTCTTC. The V and J genes are TRBV18 and TRBJ2-1, with D possibly matching TRBD1 (6 bases). The V end lost 3 bases, the J end lost 4 bases, and 16 bases lay between the germline ends. The CDR3 contains 16 residues. CDR1 KGHSH and CDR2 LQKENI come from the germline V gene. Complete variable domain (other parts from reference TRBV18 and TRBJ2-1): NAGVMQNPRHLVRRRGQEARLRCSPMKGHSHVYWYRQLPEEGLKFMVYLQKENIIDESGMPKERFSAEFPKEGPSILRIQQVVRGDSAAYFCASSPYRQDLYNEQFFGPGTRLTVL.

In this sample, this clone turned up a few times. Compared with germline, one end of the junction differs, possibly owing to a read error. V is TRBV7-9 and J is TRBJ2-7; TRBD2 matches 8 bases. CDR3 length: 15 amino acids. Germline V gene data show CDR1 as SEHNR and CDR2 as FQNEAQ (reference sequence). CDR3 region: CSSSSSTSGTYEQYF. The CDR3 DNA reads as TGTTCCAGCAGTTCATCTACTAGCGGAACTTACGAGCAGTACTTC.

The DNA of the CDR3 is TGTGCCAGCAGTTTGGAGGGGTCAGATACGCAGTATTTT. Its translation is CASSLEGSDTQYF. This chain joins TRBV27 and TRBJ2-3, with D perhaps TRBD2 (6 bases). This CDR3 contains 13 residues. In germline, CDR1 is MNHEY, CDR2 SMNVEV (reference sequence). V was clipped by 3 bases and J by 4 bases, with 8 bases between them.

This clone was recorded once. V gene TRBV11-2 combines with J gene TRBJ1-4; TRBD1 agrees at 9 bases. This CDR3 has 16 residues. V dropped 3 bases and J dropped 2; count of bases not matched to a gene: 4. CDR1 is SGHAT and CDR2 is FQNNGV in the germline V gene. The CDR3 spells CASSFTGGGTNEKLFF. The CDR3 DNA follows: TGTGCCAGCAGCTTTACAGGGGGCGGCACTAATGAAAAACTGTTTTTT.

The chain is built from TRBV5-6 and TRBJ2-7; perhaps TRBD1 as D (6 bases). Trimming stripped 5 bases from V and 2 bases from J, with 17 bases between. The CDR3 totals 15 residues. Germline V gene sequence: CDR1 SGHDT, CDR2 YYEEEE. The CDR3 is CASRQGGVGAYEQYF. The CDR3 region has the DNA TGTGCCAGCAGGCAAGGGGGAGTTGGGGCCTACGAGCAGTACTTC. Variable domain in full (rest from reference TRBV5-6 and TRBJ2-7): DAGVTQSPTHLIKTRGQQVTLRCSPKSGHDTVSWYQQALGQGPQFIFQYYEEEERQRGNFPDRFSGHQFPNYSSELNVNALLLGDSALYLCASRQGGVGAYEQYFGPGTRLTVT.

The table lists this clone with a few counts. The chain employs TRBV4-3 and TRBJ2-5; 16 bases match TRBD2. This CDR3 comprises 21 residues. Trimming removed 4 bases from V and 2 bases from J; junction bases left unmatched: 16. In germline, CDR1 is LGHNA, CDR2 YSLEER. The CDR3 sequence: CASSLRSPGTSGGAPQETQYF. In nucleotides, the CDR3 is TGCGCCAGCAGCCTCCGAAGTCCCGGGACTAGCGGGGGGGCCCCACAAGAGACCCAGTACTTC.

The V gene is TRBV28, the J gene TRBJ2-7; TRBD2 is a possible D gene (5 bases). In germline, CDR1 is MDHEN, CDR2 SYDVKM. The CDR3 runs 15 residues. V was trimmed by 6 bases and J by 3 bases, leaving 18 bases between them. CDR3 protein: CASRLAGSERYEQYF. CDR3 in DNA: TGTGCCAGCAGGCTCGCTGGTAGCGAACGCTACGAGCAGTACTTC.

This clone was found once. This chain links TRBV18 with TRBJ2-3; D is possibly TRBD2 (5 bases). Germline loops: CDR1 KGHSH, CDR2 LQKENI. Trimming removed 8 bases at V and 0 bases at J, with 12 bases between. The length of the CDR3 is 14 residues. The CDR3 sequence: CASVVRTSTDTQYF. In DNA, the CDR3 is TGTGCCAGCGTGGTGCGGACTAGCACAGATACGCAGTATTTT.

V gene TRBV7-2 combines with J gene TRBJ2-3; TRBD2 matches 11 bases. Trimming took 2 bases from V and 6 from J; bases not matched to a gene: 7. Looked up from germline, CDR1 is SGHTA and CDR2 is FQGNSA. This CDR3 is built from 16 residues. CDR3 protein: CASSLLLAGVMDTQYF. The CDR3 DNA reads as TGTGCCAGCAGCTTATTACTAGCGGGAGTGATGGATACGCAGTATTTT. Variable domain in full (rest from reference TRBV7-2 and TRBJ2-3): GAGVSQSPSNKVTEKGKDVELRCDPISGHTALYWYRQSLGQGLEFLIYFQGNSAPDKSGLPSDRFSAERTGGSVSTLTIQRTQQEDSAVYLCASSLLLAGVMDTQYFGPGTRLTVL.

V gene TRBV19 combines with J gene TRBJ1-2, with TRBD1 matching 9 bases. With 8 bases clipped from V and 6 bases from J, the junction kept 10 bases outside the gene matches. The CDR3 extends over 14 amino acids. The germline CDR1 and CDR2 sequences are LNHDA and SQIVND (reference sequence). The CDR3 coding sequence is TGTGCCAGTTCGGGACAGGGAGGCAGGGATGGCTACACCTTC. This sequence encodes CASSGQGGRDGYTF.

The rearrangement joins TRBV18 to TRBJ2-1, with 8 bases aligning to TRBD2. The CDR3 length is 13 residues. Germline CDR1 is KGHSH and CDR2 is LQKENI. The ends lost 8 bases at V and 6 bases at J; junction bases unmatched: 6. The CDR3 here is CASASGGSNEQFF. For the CDR3, the DNA is TGTGCCAGCGCAAGCGGGGGCAGCAATGAGCAGTTCTTC.

J is TRBJ2-2 and V is TRBV7-2, with 10 bases identical to TRBD1. V lost 5 bases and J lost 6; bases outside the gene matches: 12. CDR3 length: 17 residues. From germline, CDR1 is SGHTA and CDR2 FQGNSA. Written as DNA, the CDR3 is TGTGCCAGCAGCCCCCTAGGGGGACAGGGGATTTCCGGGGAGCTGTTTTTT. Its translation: CASSPLGGQGISGELFF.

The chain recombines TRBV4-2 with TRBJ2-5; D might be TRBD2 (5 bases). This CDR3 comprises 15 residues. Germline V gives CDR1 LGHNA, CDR2 YNFKEQ. V dropped 0 bases and J dropped 4 bases, with 12 bases sitting between them. The CDR3: CASSQDTGIGETQYF. As DNA, the CDR3 is TGTGCCAGCAGCCAAGACACGGGGATAGGAGAGACCCAGTACTTC.

V usage is TRBV7-2 and J usage is TRBJ2-7; no clear D gene. The CDR3 runs to 12 residues. Trimming left V 5 bases short and J 6 bases short, with 11 bases between. Germline V gives CDR1 SGHTA, CDR2 FQGNSA. The CDR3 DNA reads as TGTGCCAGCAGCGGCGACTCCACCGAGCAGTACTTC. Its translation is CASSGDSTEQYF. Complete variable domain (other parts from reference TRBV7-2 and TRBJ2-7): GAGVSQSPSNKVTEKGKDVELRCDPISGHTALYWYRQSLGQGLEFLIYFQGNSAPDKSGLPSDRFSAERTGGSVSTLTIQRTQQEDSAVYLCASSGDSTEQYFGPGTRLTVT.

The gene calls are TRBV28 and TRBJ1-2, with 7 bases identical to TRBD1. Germline V gives CDR1 MDHEN, CDR2 SYDVKM. The CDR3 covers 16 residues. Trimming at V came to 4 bases and at J to 2 bases, leaving 10 bases not matched to a gene. The CDR3 region has the DNA TGTGCCAGCAGTTCCAACCCGGGACAGCTAAACTATGGCTACACCTTC. Translation: CASSSNPGQLNYGYTF.